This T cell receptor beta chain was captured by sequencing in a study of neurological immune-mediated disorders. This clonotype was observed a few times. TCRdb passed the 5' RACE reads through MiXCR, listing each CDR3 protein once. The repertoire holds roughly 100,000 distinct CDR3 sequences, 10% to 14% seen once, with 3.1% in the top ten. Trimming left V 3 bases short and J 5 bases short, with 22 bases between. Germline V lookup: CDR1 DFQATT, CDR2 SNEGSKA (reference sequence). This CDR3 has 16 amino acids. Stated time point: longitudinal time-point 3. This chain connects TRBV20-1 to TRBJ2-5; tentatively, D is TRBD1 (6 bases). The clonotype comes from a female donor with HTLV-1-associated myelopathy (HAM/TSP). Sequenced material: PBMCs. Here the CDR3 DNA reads TGCAGTGCTAGTTCATACAGGGACCGGTTGGGCGAGACCCAGTACTTC. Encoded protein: CSASSYRDRLGETQYF.